A single sample gave rise to the 17 T cell receptor beta chains below, sequenced in a study of T-cell memory formation after mild COVID-19. TCRdb re-called the 5' RACE reads through MiXCR, storing one row per CDR3 protein. The sample has approximately 500,000 distinct CDR3 sequences, around a quarter seen once. Sequencing input: PBMCs or a T cell subset sorted from them (not recorded which). Every receptor here comes from an adult woman who had mild COVID-19 (a few samples of this study predate the infection). Cell type and time point are not known.

The CDR3 here is CASSLAQRTSGRALSYNEQFF. CDR3 DNA sequence: TGTGCCAGCAGCTTAGCGCAAAGGACTAGCGGGAGGGCGTTATCCTACAATGAGCAGTTCTTC. The chain recombines TRBV7-8 with TRBJ2-1, with TRBD2 identical over 15 bases. This CDR3 is 21 amino acids long. The germline V gene has CDR1 SGHVS and CDR2 FQNEAQ. J gave up 1 base and V 0 bases, and 10 bases lay outside the gene matches.

The V and J genes are TRBV12-3 or TRBV12-4 and TRBJ2-5; TRBD2 matches 8 bases. The CDR3 is made up of 15 amino acids. With V trimmed by 5 bases and J by 1 base, 6 bases remained unmatched. The CDR3 coding sequence is TGTGCCAGCAGTCTCGGGGGGGGATCCCAAGAGACCCAGTACTTC. Encoded protein: CASSLGGGSQETQYF.

The chain recombines TRBV19 with TRBJ1-1; 7 nucleotides match TRBD1. The CDR3 has 15 amino acids. With 10 bases clipped from V and 5 bases from J, the junction kept 16 bases outside the gene matches. The germline V gene encodes CDR1 LNHDA and CDR2 SQIVND (reference sequence). Written as DNA, the CDR3 is TGTGCCACCTCGGAGAGGGGGCTTTTGGGAACTGAAGCTTTCTTT. Its protein product is CATSERGLLGTEAFF.

The chain carries TRBV6-5 and TRBJ2-6; the match to TRBD1 covers 7 bases. V was pared by 1 base and J by 12 bases, with 6 bases of the junction left unmatched. Germline V CDR1 and CDR2: MNHEY, SVGAGI. CDR3 length: 14 residues. CDR3 in amino acids: CASSYFKGAFVLTF. DNA of the CDR3: TGTGCCAGCAGTTACTTCAAGGGGGCCTTCGTCCTGACTTTC.

This sequence joins TRBV20-1 and TRBJ2-3; D possibly corresponds to TRBD2 (6 bases). The germline V and J ends were trimmed by 3 bases and 0 bases, with 13 bases remaining between them. Germline loops: CDR1 DFQATT, CDR2 SNEGSKA (reference sequence). CDR3 length: 15 residues. CDR3: CSASLAAPSTDTQYF. DNA of the CDR3: TGCAGTGCTAGTTTAGCGGCACCTAGCACAGATACGCAGTATTTT.

The table lists this clonotype with a few counts. V usage is TRBV21-1 and J usage is TRBJ2-7; TRBD1 was called by the table and not checked on the DNA. TRBV21-1 represents a pseudogene. The CDR3 has 17 residues. The CDR3 nucleotides are TGTGCCAGCAGCAAAGTCCCGCGAACCGGGACAGGAAACGAGCAGTACTTC. Its protein is CASSKVPRTGTGNEQYF.

The chain employs TRBV7-2 and TRBJ2-7; 10 bases match TRBD2. This CDR3 has 15 amino acids. Trimming took 3 bases from V and 6 from J; bases not matched to a gene: 8. Germline CDR1 is SGHTA and CDR2 is FQGNSA. The CDR3 loop reads CASSFSLAGGSEQYF. CDR3 bases: TGTGCCAGCAGCTTCAGTTTAGCGGGAGGTTCCGAGCAGTACTTC.

This sequence joins TRBV19 and TRBJ2-6; D may be TRBD2 (5 bases). Germline values: CDR1 LNHDA, CDR2 SQIVND (reference sequence). Deletions cut 3 bases from V and 0 bases from J, with 9 bases between. This CDR3 region has 16 residues. The CDR3, as DNA: TGTGCCAGTAGTATCCTAACTAGCTCTGGGGCCAACGTCCTGACTTTC. It is translated as CASSILTSSGANVLTF.

The CDR3 loop reads CASCRTPGQSSYNEQFF. CDR3 DNA: TGCGCCAGCTGCCGAACTCCGGGACAGAGCTCCTACAATGAGCAGTTCTTC. V and J are TRBV5-1 and TRBJ2-1; the match to TRBD1 covers 7 bases. Losses at the gene ends were 7 bases for V and 0 bases for J; bases not matched to a gene: 13. The germline V gene has CDR1 SGHRS and CDR2 YFSETQ. The CDR3 is 17 residues long.

The rearrangement links TRBV19 to TRBJ2-1; D may correspond to TRBD1 or TRBD2 (6 bases each). The germline V gene encodes CDR1 LNHDA and CDR2 SQIVND (reference sequence). This CDR3 contains 16 residues. Between the trimmed V and J ends, which lost 7 bases and 4 bases, there was a span of 20 bases. CDR3 DNA sequence: TGTGCCAGTACCCTAAAGGGGGGCCCATCTTACAATGAGCAGTTCTTC. It is translated as CASTLKGGPSYNEQFF.

This clonotype has just one count. The chain uses TRBV2 and TRBJ2-5, with D uncertain. The CDR3 covers 13 residues. Trimming left V 1 base short and J 2 bases short, with 5 bases between. The germline CDR1 and CDR2 sequences are SNHLY and FYNNEI. CDR3 loop: CASSEVEQETQYF. The CDR3 DNA sequence: TGTGCCAGCAGTGAAGTTGAACAAGAGACCCAGTACTTC.

For the CDR3, the DNA is TGTGCCAGCAGCCGTTCCCAGGGGGCGCGCGAGCAGTACTTC. Residues: CASSRSQGAREQYF. This chain connects TRBV14 to TRBJ2-7, with 8 bases lining up with TRBD1. In germline, CDR1 is SGHDN, CDR2 FVKESK. This CDR3 comprises 14 residues. The ends lost 4 bases at V and 6 bases at J; junction bases unmatched: 8.

This clonotype was recorded once. This chain links TRBV3-1 with TRBJ2-5; TRBD1 might be the D (5 bases). Looked up from germline, CDR1 is LGHDT and CDR2 is YNNKEL (reference sequence). V was trimmed by 4 bases and J by 6 bases, leaving 12 bases between them. This CDR3 has 13 amino acids. CDR3 in amino acids: CASSLQGGQTQYF. CDR3 nucleotide sequence: TGTGCCAGCAGCCTTCAGGGTGGACAGACCCAGTACTTC.

This clonotype was found a few times. The chain is built from TRBV5-1 and TRBJ2-1, with 12 bases fitting TRBD2. The CDR3 totals 14 residues. The germline gives CDR1 SGHRS, CDR2 YFSETQ. The V gene end was trimmed by 4 bases and the J gene end by 6 bases; junction bases not matched to a gene: 2. The chain's CDR3 is CASSRLAGANEQFF. CDR3 in DNA: TGCGCCAGCAGCCGACTAGCGGGGGCCAATGAGCAGTTCTTC. The full variable domain, rest sourced from reference TRBV5-1 and TRBJ2-1, is KAGVTQTPRYLIKTRGQQVTLSCSPISGHRSVSWYQQTPGQGLQFLFEYFSETQRNKGNFPGRFSGRQFSNSRSEMNVSTLELGDSALYLCASSRLAGANEQFFGPGTRLTVL.

This chain connects TRBV30 to TRBJ1-2; possibly TRBD1 for D (5 bases). This CDR3 comprises 14 residues. From germline, CDR1 is GTSNPN and CDR2 SVGIG (reference sequence). V shed 5 bases and J shed 8 bases, with 21 bases lying between them. The CDR3 is CAWGAPRVSGGYTF. The DNA for the CDR3 is TGTGCCTGGGGGGCCCCCAGGGTCTCTGGGGGCTACACCTTC.

The chain combines TRBV25-1 with TRBJ1-4, with 9 bases aligning to TRBD1. The CDR3 has 15 amino acids. CDR1 and CDR2 (germline): MGHDK, SYGVNS. The J segment lost 6 bases and the V segment lost 6 bases, leaving 8 bases of the junction unmatched. The CDR3 DNA follows: TGTGCCAGCAGCCCCGGGGGGACAGGGTATGAAAAACTGTTTTTT. As protein: CASSPGGTGYEKLFF.

This clonotype was detected many times. V is TRBV7-2 and J is TRBJ1-1; D is unclear. Trimming took 5 bases from V and 1 from J, leaving 8 bases between them. Per germline, CDR1 SGHTA and CDR2 FQGNSA. The length of the CDR3 is 13 residues. CDR3 sequence reads: CASSPRTNTEAFF. In DNA form, the CDR3 reads TGTGCCAGCAGCCCTCGAACGAACACTGAAGCTTTCTTT.